These T cell receptor beta chains were read from a single sample in a study of shared clonotypes between healthy human individuals. Assay used: immunoSEQ multiplex PCR; TCRdb lists only in-frame clones, some missing. The repertoire includes about 2.1 million clones, around 93% of them detected once, and over 1.5% sits in the top ten. Sequences were obtained from naive CD8+ T cells from PBMCs. These receptors were collected from a man between 18 and 35 years old in good health. Some clones in this sample may be carry-over from other donors' samples. Each CDR3 is given with its conserved first and last residue. Each record gives: clone size, V gene, CDR3 length, D gene, J gene, CDR3 protein, CDR3 DNA. D genes are given only for firm matches. Part of the rows lack a size; the others show once, few, many or a class for expanded clones.

>.|TRBV4-3|16|TRBD1|TRBJ2-3
CASSRGQGGLTDTQYF
TGCGCCAGCAGCCGAGGACAGGGGGGCCTCACAGATACGCAGTATTTT
>.|TRBV7-3|15|TRBD1|TRBJ2-7
CASSLGAGGAYEQYF
TGTGCCAGCAGCTTAGGAGCAGGGGGTGCCTACGAGCAGTACTTC
>.|TRBV6-5|14|.|TRBJ2-2
CASSFSVGTGELFF
TGTGCCAGCAGCTTCTCTGTGGGAACCGGGGAGCTGTTTTTT
>.|TRBV7-9|13|TRBD1|TRBJ2-7
CASSFGQGAGQYF
TGTGCCAGCAGTTTCGGACAGGGGGCTGGGCAGTACTTC
>.|TRBV9|14|.|TRBJ2-7
CASSPRVSSYEQYF
TGTGCCAGCAGCCCCCGAGTAAGCTCCTACGAGCAGTACTTC
>.|TRBV28|15|TRBD1|TRBJ1-2
CASSTHRQGAYGYTF
TGTGCCAGCAGTACCCATAGACAGGGTGCCTATGGCTACACCTTC
>.|TRBV4-1|14|.|TRBJ2-7
CASSQVVEGPEQYF
TGCGCCAGCAGCCAGGTTGTTGAGGGTCCCGAGCAGTACTTC
>once|TRBV7-9|15|TRBD2|TRBJ2-1
CASSLSSGTGNEQFF
TGTGCCAGCAGCTTAAGTAGCGGGACGGGTAATGAGCAGTTCTTC
>once|TRBV27|14|TRBD2|TRBJ2-7
CASSFTSASYEQYF
TGTGCCAGCAGTTTCACTAGCGCGTCCTACGAGCAGTACTTC
>.|TRBV19|19|.|TRBJ1-5
CASSPLKGGPETYNQPQHF
TGTGCCAGTAGTCCCTTAAAGGGGGGGCCAGAAACCTACAATCAGCCCCAGCATTTT
>.|TRBV5-6|12|.|TRBJ2-3
CASSSMADTQYF
TGTGCCAGCAGCTCAATGGCAGATACGCAGTATTTT
>.|TRBV2|14|.|TRBJ1-4
CASSAAGENEKLFF
TGTGCCAGCAGTGCGGCAGGGGAAAATGAAAAACTGTTTTTT
>.|TRBV4-1|15|.|TRBJ2-5
CASSQAIAGQETQYF
TGCGCCAGCAGCCAAGCCATCGCGGGTCAAGAGACCCAGTACTTC
>.|TRBV27|14|.|TRBJ2-1
CASSLGNSYNEQFF
TGTGCCAGCAGTTTAGGTAACTCCTACAATGAGCAGTTCTTC
>few|TRBV7-9|15|.|TRBJ1-3
CASSLATGPGNTIYF
TGTGCCAGCAGCTTAGCGACAGGCCCAGGAAACACCATATATTTT
>.|TRBV2|13|.|TRBJ1-2
CASIGAGNYGYTF
TGTGCCAGCATTGGGGCAGGGAACTATGGCTACACCTTC
>.|TRBV27|15|.|TRBJ1-5
CASSAQGNGNQPQHF
TGTGCCAGCAGTGCTCAGGGAAACGGCAATCAGCCCCAGCATTTT
>.|TRBV13|16|.|TRBJ2-7
CASSQAGNPSIYEQYF
TGTGCCAGCAGCCAGGCCGGGAATCCCTCCATCTACGAGCAGTACTTC
>.|TRBV30|13|.|TRBJ2-7
CAWNEDLSYEQYF
TGTGCCTGGAACGAGGACTTATCCTACGAGCAGTACTTC
>.|TRBV4-1|17|TRBD2|TRBJ2-1
CASSPSLGGSPYNEQFF
TGCGCCAGCAGCCCTTCCTTAGGCGGGAGTCCATACAATGAGCAGTTCTTC
>.|TRBV12-5|18|TRBD1|TRBJ1-1
CASGLVPVQGAMNTEAFF
TGTGCTAGTGGTTTGGTACCAGTACAGGGGGCAATGAACACTGAAGCTTTCTTT
>.|TRBV7-3|18|TRBD2|TRBJ2-1
CASSSTVISGRLGNEQFF
TGTGCCAGCAGCTCCACAGTCATTAGCGGGAGATTGGGCAATGAGCAGTTCTTC